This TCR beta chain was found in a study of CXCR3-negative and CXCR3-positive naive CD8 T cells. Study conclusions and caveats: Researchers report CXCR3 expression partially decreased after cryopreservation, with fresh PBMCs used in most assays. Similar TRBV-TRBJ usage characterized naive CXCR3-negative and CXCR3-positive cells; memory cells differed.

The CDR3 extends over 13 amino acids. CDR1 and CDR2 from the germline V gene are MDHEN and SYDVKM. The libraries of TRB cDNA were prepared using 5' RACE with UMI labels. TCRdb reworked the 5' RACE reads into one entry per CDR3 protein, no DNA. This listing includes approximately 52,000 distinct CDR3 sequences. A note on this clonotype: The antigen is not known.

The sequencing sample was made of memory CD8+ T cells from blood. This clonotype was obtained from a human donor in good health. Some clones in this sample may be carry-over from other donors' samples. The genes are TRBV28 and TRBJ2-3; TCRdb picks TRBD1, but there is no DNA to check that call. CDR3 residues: CASSYRGGDTQYF.